A single sample gave rise to the 27 T cell receptor beta chains below, sequenced in a study of OX40 agonist ivuxolimab in advanced cancers. The table came from immunoSEQ multiplex PCR; TCRdb's copy has only in-frame clones and leaves some out. This sample has roughly 34,000 clones, with over 60% found just once. The source was CD4+ or CD8+ T cells sorted from blood, collected in a trial of the OX40 agonist ivuxolimab. These receptors were taken from an adult with an advanced solid tumor such as melanoma, head and neck, liver or kidney cancer.

This chain uses TRBV6-4 with TRBJ2-6; weak D call: TRBD1 (6 bases). The CDR3 sequence is 15 residues long. Trimming pared 2 bases from V and 3 bases from J, leaving 8 bases between. Germline V CDR1 and CDR2: MRHNA, SNTAGT. In nucleotides, the CDR3 is TGTGCCAGCAGTGACGACAGGTTTGGGGCCAACGTCCTGACTTTC. Protein product: CASSDDRFGANVLTF.

The chain uses TRBV25-1 and TRBJ2-1, with 11 bases aligning to TRBD2. Losses at the gene ends were 8 bases for V and 3 bases for J; bases not matched to a gene: 3. Germline V gene lookup returns CDR1 MGHDK and CDR2 SYGVNS. The CDR3 spans 14 residues. The CDR3 nucleotides read TGTGCCAGCCGCACTAGCGGGGGCTACAATGAGCAGTTCTTC. Translating gives CASRTSGGYNEQFF.

The rearrangement links TRBV2 to TRBJ1-2, with a weak D call TRBD1 (5 bases). V dropped 4 bases and J dropped 4 bases, with 13 bases sitting between them. Germline V lookup: CDR1 SNHLY, CDR2 FYNNEI. The CDR3 has 14 residues. The CDR3 is CASSATALGYGYTF. The CDR3 DNA reads TGTGCCAGCAGTGCGACAGCTTTGGGCTATGGCTACACCTTC.

The CDR3 sequence: CASSHWAGELFF. CDR3 nucleotide sequence: TGTGCCAGCAGCCATTGGGCCGGGGAGCTGTTTTTT. V and J are TRBV11-2 and TRBJ2-2; no reliable D call. This CDR3 comprises 12 residues. The germline V and J ends were trimmed by 5 bases and 6 bases, with 7 bases remaining between them. The germline CDR1 and CDR2 sequences are SGHAT and FQNNGV.

The rearrangement links TRBV5-1 to TRBJ1-5; no clear D. The CDR3 covers 15 residues. Germline V gene sequence: CDR1 SGHRS, CDR2 YFSETQ. Between the trimmed V and J ends, which lost 0 bases and 4 bases, there was a span of 11 bases. The CDR3 sequence is CASSLVGDRNQPQHF. The CDR3 DNA reads as TGCGCCAGCAGCTTGGTTGGAGACCGGAATCAGCCCCAGCATTTT.

There are a few counts of this clone. This chain connects TRBV18 to TRBJ1-6; D is ambiguous. Looked up from germline, CDR1 is KGHSH and CDR2 is LQKENI. CDR3 length equals 14 residues. V gave up 2 bases and J gave up 9 bases, with 11 bases separating them. The CDR3 protein is CASSPKGRSSPLHF. CDR3 DNA: TGTGCCAGCTCACCAAAGGGAAGGAGTTCACCCCTCCACTTT.

The rearrangement uses TRBV18 and TRBJ2-5, with 8 bases lining up with TRBD1. The CDR3 is 16 amino acids. Germline V lookup: CDR1 KGHSH, CDR2 LQKENI. V shed 0 bases and J 1 base; nucleotides not matched to a gene: 4. The CDR3 spells CASSPPYGQGQETQYF. CDR3 coding DNA: TGTGCCAGCTCACCACCGTACGGACAGGGCCAAGAGACCCAGTACTTC.

The chain carries TRBV30 and TRBJ1-2; TRBD1 might be the D (5 bases). This CDR3 has 13 amino acids. The V end was cut by 3 bases, the J end by 8 bases, with 16 bases between. Germline V gene lookup returns CDR1 GTSNPN and CDR2 SVGIG (reference sequence). CDR3 loop: CAWSQGPGGGYTF. DNA of the CDR3: TGTGCCTGGAGCCAAGGTCCCGGGGGGGGCTACACCTTC.

J is TRBJ1-2 and V is TRBV6-6; no reliable D call. CDR1 MNHNY and CDR2 SVGAGI come from the germline V gene (reference sequence). This CDR3 is built from 13 residues. The V end was cut by 5 bases, the J end by 4 bases, with 11 bases between. This CDR3 reads CASSRDGVYGYTF. For the CDR3, the DNA is TGTGCCAGCAGTCGAGACGGGGTCTATGGCTACACCTTC.

This clone was counted a single time. J is TRBJ2-3 and V is TRBV15; D not certain. Trimming removed 3 bases from V and 1 base from J, with 11 bases in between. The CDR3 totals 15 residues. Germline CDR1 is LNHNV and CDR2 is YYDKDF (reference sequence). CDR3 coding DNA: TGTGCCACCAGCAGTTTATCCGGCCGCACAGATACGCAGTATTTT. It yields the protein CATSSLSGRTDTQYF. The full variable domain, completed using reference TRBV15 and TRBJ2-3, is DAMVIQNPRYQVTQFGKPVTLSCSQTLNHNVMYWYQQKSSQAPKLLFHYYDKDFNNEADTPDNFQSRRPNTSFCFLDIRSPGLGDTAMYLCATSSLSGRTDTQYFGPGTRLTVL.

The chain is built from TRBV10-3 and TRBJ1-4; maybe TRBD1 (5 bases). Trimming cost V 0 bases and J 0 bases, with 14 bases left between them. The CDR3 has 18 amino acids. Per germline, CDR1 ENHRY and CDR2 SYGVKD. CDR3 region: CAISESILTGATNEKLFF. CDR3 bases: TGTGCCATCAGTGAGTCGATATTAACGGGGGCAACTAATGAAAAACTGTTTTTT.

J is TRBJ2-7 and V is TRBV29-1; D is undetermined. Looked up from germline, CDR1 is SQVTM and CDR2 is ANQGSEA. Trimming took 4 bases from V and 5 from J, leaving 6 bases between them. The CDR3 is made up of 10 amino acids. The CDR3 DNA reads as TGCAGCGTTGGCAGCCACGAGCAGTACTTC. Translated, it gives CSVGSHEQYF.

A remark on this clone: The DNA is omitted, as the CDR3 cannot be located on it reliably, and the CDR3 follows TCRdb's listing. The rearrangement links TRBV12-1 to TRBJ2-3; TRBD1 is taken as the D call from the table, unchecked against the DNA. TRBV12-1 is reported as a pseudogene. The CDR3 spans 16 residues, counting both ends. The CDR3 reads CASSPTVGQGSDTQYF.

This clone was found a few times. This chain links TRBV29-1 with TRBJ2-3; TRBD2 matches 10 bases. This CDR3 has 14 residues. Germline V gene data show CDR1 as SQVTM and CDR2 as ANQGSEA. The V gene end was trimmed by 4 bases and the J gene end by 3 bases; junction bases not matched to a gene: 4. CDR3 amino acids: CSVGFSGGTDTQYF. CDR3 nucleotides: TGCAGCGTTGGGTTTAGCGGGGGGACAGATACGCAGTATTTT.

The chain has TRBV9 and TRBJ2-3; no definite D call. CDR1 is SGDLS and CDR2 is YYNGEE in the germline V gene. The CDR3 loop spans 14 amino acids. The ends were cut back, 0 bases at V and 6 bases at J, with 11 bases in the middle. The CDR3 protein is CASSVDGYGDTQYF. The CDR3 coding sequence is TGTGCCAGCAGCGTAGACGGGTATGGGGATACGCAGTATTTT.

The chain combines TRBV6-1 with TRBJ1-2; D remains ambiguous. Germline values: CDR1 MNHNS, CDR2 SASEGT. There are 15 residues in the CDR3. Trimming shortened V by 6 bases and J by 3 bases, and 17 bases separated the two germline ends. The DNA of the CDR3 is TGTGCCAGCAGCCTCCCTATGGGAGTGGACTATGGCTACACCTTC. The encoded protein is CASSLPMGVDYGYTF.

For the CDR3, the DNA is TGTGCCAGCAGCTTAAAGGGTTACTATGGCTACACCTTC. Amino acid sequence: CASSLKGYYGYTF. The chain couples TRBV7-2 to TRBJ1-2; D not resolved. Germline V CDR1 and CDR2: SGHTA, FQGNSA. V was trimmed by 2 bases and J by 3 bases, leaving 7 bases between them. The CDR3 extends over 13 amino acids.

The chain carries TRBV4-2 and TRBJ2-7; the match to TRBD1 covers 8 bases. The CDR3 contains 24 residues. V shed 4 bases and J 2 bases; nucleotides not matched to a gene: 34. Germline V gives CDR1 LGHNA, CDR2 YNFKEQ. The CDR3 region is CASSLPPRPKQKHAGGSSAYEQYV. The CDR3 nucleotides read TGTGCCAGCAGCCTACCCCCCCGACCAAAGCAAAAACACGCAGGGGGCTCAAGCGCCTACGAGCAGTACGTC.

This clone was seen a handful of times. The chain recombines TRBV29-1 with TRBJ2-1; 8 positions agree with TRBD2. From germline, CDR1 is SQVTM and CDR2 ANQGSEA. This CDR3 contains 13 residues. Trimming removed 7 bases from V and 2 bases from J; junction bases left unmatched: 4. CDR3 nucleotides: TGCAGCGCACACGGGGGGGCCTACAATGAGCAGTTCTTC. It specifies CSAHGGAYNEQFF.

The rearrangement joins TRBV6-1 to TRBJ2-7; the match to TRBD2 covers 11 bases. The V gene's germline CDR1 is MNHNS and CDR2 SASEGT. After removal of 2 bases from V and 7 bases from J, the junction contained 4 bases not matched to a gene. The CDR3 contains 14 residues. CDR3 nucleotide sequence: TGTGCCAGCAGTGAACTAGCGGGGGGTTGGGAGCAGTACTTC. Amino acid sequence: CASSELAGGWEQYF.

The rearrangement uses TRBV30 and TRBJ2-1; TRBD2 agrees at 7 bases. Trimming removed 7 bases from V and 3 bases from J; junction bases left unmatched: 6. Germline V gene lookup returns CDR1 GTSNPN and CDR2 SVGIG (reference sequence). This CDR3 contains 13 residues. The CDR3 here is CASLAVGYNEQFF. CDR3 DNA sequence: TGTGCCTCCCTAGCGGTAGGCTACAATGAGCAGTTCTTC. The full variable domain, in which reference TRBV30 and TRBJ2-1 provide the parts outside the CDR3, is SQTIHQWPATLVQPVGSPLSLECTVEGTSNPNLYWYRQAAGRGLQLLFYSVGIGQISSEVPQNLSASRPQDRQFILSSKKLLLSDSGFYLCASLAVGYNEQFFGPGTRLTVL.

This chain connects TRBV5-1 to TRBJ1-1; 7 nucleotides match TRBD1. The CDR3 is 16 residues long. Germline assignment: CDR1 SGHRS and CDR2 YFSETQ. After removal of 3 bases from V and 1 base from J, the junction contained 9 bases not matched to a gene. CDR3: CASSSTGSKANTEAFF. In DNA, the CDR3 is TGCGCCAGCAGCTCGACAGGGTCGAAGGCGAACACTGAAGCTTTCTTT.

V is TRBV4-1 and J is TRBJ1-1, with D tentatively TRBD1 (6 bases). Germline CDR1 MGHRA, CDR2 YSYEKL. The CDR3 spans 15 residues. Trimming stripped 4 bases from V and 1 base from J, with 13 bases between. CDR3 coding DNA: TGCGCCAGCAGCCGAGGCGCAGGGGCGAACACTGAAGCTTTCTTT. This sequence encodes CASSRGAGANTEAFF.

The chain recombines TRBV6-6 with TRBJ1-2; perhaps TRBD1 as D (5 bases). The V end lost 5 bases, the J end lost 8 bases, and 12 bases lay between the germline ends. Germline loops: CDR1 MNHNY, CDR2 SVGAGI (reference sequence). The CDR3 totals 12 residues. DNA for the CDR3: TGTGCCAGCAGTCCCAGGGAAACGGGCTACACCTTC. The encoded protein is CASSPRETGYTF.

The chain employs TRBV2 and TRBJ1-2; TRBD1 is a possible D gene (6 bases). V lost 7 bases and J lost 0, with 9 bases in between. The V gene's germline CDR1 is SNHLY and CDR2 FYNNEI. The CDR3 covers 13 residues. This chain's CDR3 is CASIGQSNYGYTF. Written as DNA, the CDR3 is TGTGCCAGCATTGGACAGTCTAACTATGGCTACACCTTC.

The rearrangement uses TRBV7-9 and TRBJ2-4; TRBD1 might be the D (6 bases). The CDR3 is made up of 17 amino acids. The V gene lost 2 bases and the J gene lost 3 bases, with 17 bases spanning the gap. Germline loops: CDR1 SEHNR, CDR2 FQNEAQ (reference sequence). In DNA form, the CDR3 reads TGTGCCAGCAGCTTATCCTATGACGGGACAAACAAAAACATTCAGTACTTC. Its translation: CASSLSYDGTNKNIQYF.

This chain links TRBV28 with TRBJ1-4; D possibly corresponds to TRBD1 (6 bases). With 5 bases removed from V and 8 bases from J, the gap between germline ends came to 18 bases. The CDR3 spans 15 residues. Germline loops: CDR1 MDHEN, CDR2 SYDVKM. The CDR3 region is CASSIATGFAEKLFF. CDR3 DNA: TGTGCCAGCAGTATCGCGACAGGTTTTGCCGAAAAACTGTTTTTT.